This TCR beta chain comes out of a study of T cell repertoires in cytomegalovirus infection. Study-level background: Used in the study were CMV epitopes, some recently identified and HLA-C-restricted, others well-studied and HLA-B-restricted. Based on public TCR beta signatures, there were indications of CMV infection and of a matching HLA type.

TCRdb recomputed calls from the reads with MiXCR, one row per CDR3 protein. Here the sample spans a few hundred thousand distinct CDR3 sequences, roughly 25% being singletons. This clonotype was seen repeatedly, ten times or more. Its antigen is unknown. General study points: Accumulated public TCR beta family frequency recognized individuals carrying CMV together with the relevant HLA. It was HLA-C-restricted CMV-specific TCR beta clonotypes that dominated the response ex vivo.

The CDR3 has 13 amino acids. V lost 1 base, J lost 3 bases, and 7 bases lay in between. Germline CDR1 SGHVS, CDR2 FNYEAQ. The sample consisted of cultured PBMCs, taken from culture after CMV antigen stimulation. This receptor was obtained from a human donor in good health (CMV status not recorded). Some clones in this sample may be carry-over from other donors' samples. The chain links TRBV7-6 to TRBJ2-7, with unresolved D. CDR3: CASSLGAVYEQYF. The CDR3, as DNA: TGTGCCAGCAGCTTAGGGGCTGTCTACGAGCAGTACTTC.